The 26 T cell receptor beta chains in this list originate from one sample, sequenced in a study of type 1 regulatory T cells. Which antigens these TCRs recognize remains unknown. General study points: Compared with non-Tr1 cells, Tr1 cells showed a narrower TCR repertoire.

TCRdb ran MiXCR on the reads and lists one entry per CDR3 protein. Of tens of thousands of distinct CDR3 sequences listed, roughly 20% are singletons. Input material: cultured type 1 regulatory T (Tr1) cells, either the whole culture or a sorted fraction (not recorded which). All receptors come from a human donor in good health.

Ten or more counts support this clonotype. The chain recombines TRBV7-2 with TRBJ2-3; D is uncertain. Germline CDR1 and CDR2: SGHTA and FQGNSA. The ends were cut back, 3 bases at V and 8 bases at J, with 9 bases in the middle. The CDR3 has 12 residues. The CDR3 coding sequence is TGTGCCAGCAGCTTGGGGATCGTTACGCAGTATTTT. This codes for CASSLGIVTQYF.

The chain couples TRBV20-1 to TRBJ2-3; 7 bases line up with TRBD1. The V gene end was trimmed by 4 bases and the J gene end by 5 bases; junction bases not matched to a gene: 6. Germline V lookup: CDR1 DFQATT, CDR2 SNEGSKA (reference sequence). The CDR3 extends over 13 amino acids. The CDR3 DNA sequence: TGCAGTGCTAACACAGGGGTTGAAGATACGCAGTATTTT. This sequence encodes CSANTGVEDTQYF.

The chain employs TRBV5-1 and TRBJ2-6; 7 nucleotides match TRBD1. The CDR3 length is 16 residues. Unmatched junction bases numbered 9, after V lost 9 bases and J lost 0 bases. From germline, CDR1 is SGHRS and CDR2 YFSETQ. CDR3 sequence (DNA): TGCGCCACTAAACAGGGGCCGAACTCTGGGGCCAACGTCCTGACTTTC. This codes for CATKQGPNSGANVLTF.

The chain uses TRBV28 and TRBJ2-7; 8 nucleotides agree with TRBD2. Trimming cost V 5 bases and J 6 bases; bases outside gene matches: 9. Germline V lookup: CDR1 MDHEN, CDR2 SYDVKM. CDR3 length: 14 residues. Here the CDR3 DNA reads TGTGCCAGCAGTGTTACTAGCGGAAACGGCGAGCAGTACTTC. Protein sequence: CASSVTSGNGEQYF.

In this sample, this clonotype turned up many times. The V and J genes are TRBV20-1 and TRBJ1-6; possible D gene TRBD1, 6 bases. Trimming cost V 1 base and J 12 bases, with 13 bases left between them. Germline CDR1 is DFQATT and CDR2 is SNEGSKA (reference sequence). There are 13 residues in the CDR3. The CDR3 protein is CSARASGEGPLHF. CDR3 sequence (DNA): TGCAGTGCTAGAGCTTCAGGGGAGGGACCCCTCCACTTT.

The chain has TRBV5-1 and TRBJ2-7; D assignment may be TRBD1 or TRBD2 (5 bases each). CDR3 length: 14 amino acids. Trimming shortened V by 1 base and J by 2 bases, and 10 bases separated the two germline ends. The germline V gene encodes CDR1 SGHRS and CDR2 YFSETQ. The CDR3 DNA sequence: TGCGCCAGCAGCTTGCAGTTGGGACCCTACGAGCAGTACTTC. It is translated as CASSLQLGPYEQYF.

The chain links TRBV4-2 to TRBJ2-5; D gene ambiguous. Per germline, CDR1 LGHNA and CDR2 YNFKEQ. Trimming left V 1 base short and J 5 bases short, with 11 bases between. The CDR3 length is 14 residues. CDR3 sequence (DNA): TGTGCCAGCAGCCAAGGAGGACGGGTGGAGACCCAGTACTTC. Protein sequence: CASSQGGRVETQYF.

This clonotype was seen ten or more times. This chain links TRBV20-1 with TRBJ1-5; the D is unclear. From germline, CDR1 is DFQATT and CDR2 SNEGSKA (reference sequence). The CDR3 length is 13 residues. V dropped 3 bases and J dropped 1 base, with 7 bases sitting between them. This CDR3 is CSARGGSNQPQHF. CDR3 DNA sequence: TGCAGTGCTAGGGGAGGGAGCAATCAGCCCCAGCATTTT.

This clonotype turned up a few times. CDR3 in amino acids: CASSVNSGYQETQYF. The CDR3 bases are TGTGCCAGTAGTGTAAATAGCGGGTACCAAGAGACCCAGTACTTC. The chain links TRBV19 to TRBJ2-5, with 7 nucleotides matching TRBD2. The CDR3 runs to 15 residues. The J segment lost 0 bases and the V segment lost 5 bases, leaving 6 bases of the junction unmatched. Per germline, CDR1 LNHDA and CDR2 SQIVND (reference sequence). The variable domain in full, with the rest retrieved from reference TRBV19 and TRBJ2-5, is DGGITQSPKYLFRKEGQNVTLSCEQNLNHDAMYWYRQDPGQGLRLIYYSQIVNDFQKGDIAEGYSVSREKKESFPLTVTSAQKNPTAFYLCASSVNSGYQETQYFGPGTRLLVL.

In the case of this clonotype: A much larger clone differs from this one at a single base, so this may be a read error. This chain links TRBV6-1 with TRBJ2-3, with D perhaps matching TRBD2 (6 bases). The CDR3 covers 14 residues. Germline V gives CDR1 MNHNS, CDR2 SASEGT. V shed 4 bases and J shed 4 bases, with 12 bases lying between them. The DNA for the CDR3 is TGTGCCAGCAGTGCCGGGTCTAGCGCAGATACGCAGTATTTT. Translating gives CASSAGSSADTQYF.

The chain is built from TRBV5-1 and TRBJ1-4; D is possibly TRBD1 (5 bases). The V gene's germline CDR1 is SGHRS and CDR2 YFSETQ. Deletions cut 5 bases from V and 10 bases from J, with 18 bases between. CDR3 length: 14 residues. CDR3 sequence (DNA): TGCGCCAGCAGGGACGGGACGGCCGACGGAAAACTGTTTTTT. Translation gives CASRDGTADGKLFF. The variable domain in full, with the rest retrieved from reference TRBV5-1 and TRBJ1-4, is KAGVTQTPRYLIKTRGQQVTLSCSPISGHRSVSWYQQTPGQGLQFLFEYFSETQRNKGNFPGRFSGRQFSNSRSEMNVSTLELGDSALYLCASRDGTADGKLFFGSGTQLSVL.

This clonotype was recorded only once. The chain combines TRBV27 with TRBJ2-3; no firm D call. This CDR3 is 12 amino acids long. Trimming removed 6 bases at V and 2 bases at J, with 6 bases between. In germline, CDR1 is MNHEY, CDR2 SMNVEV (reference sequence). CDR3 nucleotide sequence: TGTGCCAGCAGCCCTAACACAGATACGCAGTATTTT. Translation gives CASSPNTDTQYF.

The CDR3 bases are TGCGCCAGCAGCTCTCTAGTGGCCGGGGAGCTGTTTTTT. Its translation is CASSSLVAGELFF. This chain uses TRBV5-1 with TRBJ2-2; D not resolved. The germline V gene has CDR1 SGHRS and CDR2 YFSETQ. The CDR3 contains 13 residues. V was pared by 3 bases and J by 6 bases, with 9 bases between.

The V gene is TRBV12-3 or TRBV12-4, the J gene TRBJ2-1, with TRBD2 identical over 9 bases. There are 17 residues in the CDR3. Trimming at V came to 6 bases and at J to 6 bases, leaving 15 bases not matched to a gene. The CDR3 nucleotides are TGTGCCAGCAGCTCCCTTATTAGCGGGAGTAATTCCAATGAGCAGTTCTTC. This gives the protein CASSSLISGSNSNEQFF.

The chain recombines TRBV20-1 with TRBJ2-5; no clear D. The germline CDR1 and CDR2 sequences are DFQATT and SNEGSKA (reference sequence). Trimming removed 6 bases at V and 5 bases at J, with 19 bases between. This CDR3 is 14 amino acids long. Here the CDR3 reads CSARPGSLGETQYF. The CDR3 DNA sequence: TGCAGTGCGCGCCCCGGTTCGCTTGGGGAGACCCAGTACTTC.

V is TRBV30 and J is TRBJ2-1, with 9 nucleotides matching TRBD2. V gave up 4 bases and J gave up 15 bases; unmatched junction bases: 13. CDR3 size: 13 residues. CDR1 GTSNPN and CDR2 SVGIG come from the germline V gene (reference sequence). The CDR3 here is CAWKTSGVSQRFF. The DNA for the CDR3 is TGTGCCTGGAAGACTAGCGGTGTTAGTCAAAGGTTCTTC.

CDR3 sequence reads: CSASKRETQYF. In DNA form, the CDR3 reads TGCAGTGCTAGTAAAAGAGAGACCCAGTACTTC. This chain connects TRBV20-1 to TRBJ2-5; D remains unclear. V shed 3 bases and J shed 4 bases, with 6 bases lying between them. CDR1 is DFQATT, CDR2 SNEGSKA, per germline (reference sequence). CDR3 length equals 11 residues.

The rearrangement links TRBV5-1 to TRBJ2-7; TRBD1 aligns across 8 bases. The length of the CDR3 is 15 residues. The ends lost 4 bases at V and 1 base at J; junction bases unmatched: 7. Germline CDR1 is SGHRS and CDR2 is YFSETQ. This CDR3 is CASSPRQGTSYEQYF. The CDR3 DNA sequence: TGCGCCAGCAGCCCTCGACAGGGGACATCCTACGAGCAGTACTTC.

This clonotype has more than one count but fewer than ten. The CDR3 bases are TGCGCCAGCAGCTTGGATACAGCTTACTCACCCCTCCACTTT. Its protein is CASSLDTAYSPLHF. The chain recombines TRBV5-1 with TRBJ1-6; D is unresolved. The CDR3 covers 14 residues. CDR1 is SGHRS and CDR2 is YFSETQ in the germline V gene. Trimming took off 0 bases at V and 10 bases at J, with 11 bases between the two ends.

V usage is TRBV10-3 and J usage is TRBJ2-7; possible D gene TRBD2, 6 bases. V shed 2 bases and J shed 3 bases, with 8 bases lying between them. CDR3 length: 13 amino acids. Germline lookup yields CDR1 ENHRY and CDR2 SYGVKD. The CDR3: CAISEGGLYEQYF. The CDR3 DNA reads TGTGCCATCAGTGAGGGGGGACTCTACGAGCAGTACTTC.

There are a few counts of this clonotype. The genes are TRBV20-1 and TRBJ1-5, with D tentatively TRBD1 (6 bases). Trimming removed 0 bases at V and 13 bases at J, with 13 bases between. This CDR3 has 12 amino acids. The germline V gene encodes CDR1 DFQATT and CDR2 SNEGSKA (reference sequence). The CDR3 DNA reads as TGCAGTGCTAGAGAATCAGGGGTCCCACAGCATTTT. Protein product: CSARESGVPQHF.

The rearrangement links TRBV5-1 to TRBJ2-3; 10 nucleotides agree with TRBD2. Per the germline V gene, CDR1 is SGHRS and CDR2 is YFSETQ. After removal of 1 base from V and 5 bases from J, the junction contained 13 bases not matched to a gene. This CDR3 contains 18 residues. The chain's CDR3 is CASSLFSSSGSFIDTQYF. As DNA, the CDR3 is TGCGCCAGCAGCTTGTTTTCGTCTAGCGGGAGTTTCATAGATACGCAGTATTTT.

V is TRBV7-9 and J is TRBJ2-3; D is perhaps TRBD2 (5 bases). Germline values: CDR1 SEHNR, CDR2 FQNEAQ (reference sequence). This CDR3 spans 15 amino acids. Between the trimmed V and J ends, which lost 0 bases and 2 bases, there was a span of 9 bases. In DNA form, the CDR3 reads TGTGCCAGCAGCTTAGCCAGCGGATCCACAGATACGCAGTATTTT. This codes for CASSLASGSTDTQYF.

This clonotype ranks as medium-sized. The chain links TRBV5-1 to TRBJ2-7, with D maybe TRBD2 (6 bases). Trimming removed 7 bases from V and 0 bases from J, with 14 bases in between. CDR1 is SGHRS and CDR2 is YFSETQ in the germline V gene. This CDR3 has 14 amino acids. The CDR3 loop is CASSVADSSYEQYF. The CDR3 nucleotides read TGCGCCAGCTCTGTAGCGGATAGCTCCTACGAGCAGTACTTC. The full variable domain, its missing parts supplied by reference TRBV5-1 and TRBJ2-7, is KAGVTQTPRYLIKTRGQQVTLSCSPISGHRSVSWYQQTPGQGLQFLFEYFSETQRNKGNFPGRFSGRQFSNSRSEMNVSTLELGDSALYLCASSVADSSYEQYFGPGTRLTVT.

This clonotype has only a few counts. The chain links TRBV18 to TRBJ2-7; 7 nucleotides agree with TRBD2. The ends lost 5 bases at V and 4 bases at J; junction bases unmatched: 8. This CDR3 has 14 amino acids. The V gene's germline CDR1 is KGHSH and CDR2 LQKENI. The CDR3 loop is CASSASGGLYEQYF. The CDR3 DNA reads as TGTGCCAGCTCAGCTAGCGGAGGTTTGTACGAGCAGTACTTC.

The CDR3: CASSFQELGQFF. The CDR3 DNA reads TGTGCCAGCAGCTTCCAGGAATTGGGGCAGTTCTTC. The chain recombines TRBV12-3 or TRBV12-4 with TRBJ2-1; D unclear. V shed 6 bases and J shed 12 bases, with 15 bases lying between them. The length of the CDR3 is 12 residues.